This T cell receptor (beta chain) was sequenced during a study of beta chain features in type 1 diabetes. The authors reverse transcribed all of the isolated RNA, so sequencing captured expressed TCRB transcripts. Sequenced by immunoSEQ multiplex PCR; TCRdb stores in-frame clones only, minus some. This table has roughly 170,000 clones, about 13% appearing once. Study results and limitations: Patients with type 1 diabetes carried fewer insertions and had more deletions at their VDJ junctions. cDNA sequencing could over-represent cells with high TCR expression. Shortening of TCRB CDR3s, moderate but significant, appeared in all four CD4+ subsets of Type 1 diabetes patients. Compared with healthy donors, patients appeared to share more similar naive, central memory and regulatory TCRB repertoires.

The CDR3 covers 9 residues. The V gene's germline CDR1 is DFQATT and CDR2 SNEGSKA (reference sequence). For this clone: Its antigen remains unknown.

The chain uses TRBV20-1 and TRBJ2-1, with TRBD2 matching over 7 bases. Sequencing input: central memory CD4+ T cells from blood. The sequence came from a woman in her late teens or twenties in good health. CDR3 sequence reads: CSAGVEQFF. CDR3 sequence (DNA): TGCAGCGCGGGGGTTGAGCAGTTCTTC.